Listed here are 24 T cell receptor beta chains from one sample, sequenced in a study of identical twins. TCRdb ran MiXCR on the 5' RACE reads and lists one entry per CDR3 protein. This table holds some 230,000 distinct CDR3 sequences, roughly 7.1% found once. The same sample was also studied in work on T cells expressing NK-cell markers.

Sequencing was performed on CD8+ T cells sorted from blood. These receptors were taken from a woman aged 18-30 years in good health.

This clonotype was seen at least ten times. The rearrangement uses TRBV20-1 and TRBJ2-7; TRBD2 is a possible D gene (7 bases). Germline V gene data show CDR1 as DFQATT and CDR2 as SNEGSKA (reference sequence). V lost 3 bases to trimming and J lost 7 bases, with 22 bases between them. This CDR3 has 15 amino acids. The chain's CDR3 is CSASNAAGGGREQYF. CDR3 in DNA: TGCAGTGCTAGTAATGCAGCCGGCGGGGGCAGGGAGCAGTACTTC.

Sample share makes this clonotype medium-sized. This rearrangement joins TRBV3-1 to TRBJ1-5; D is undetermined. The CDR3 runs 15 residues. The V end lost 5 bases, the J end lost 4 bases, and 15 bases lay between the germline ends. Germline assignment: CDR1 LGHDT and CDR2 YNNKEL (reference sequence). The CDR3 loop is CASSFFPQENQPQHF. The DNA for the CDR3 is TGTGCCAGCAGCTTTTTTCCTCAGGAAAATCAGCCCCAGCATTTT.

Only one count was recorded for this clonotype. A read error may be the cause here, since a much bigger clone is one base away. V gene TRBV12-3 or TRBV12-4 combines with J gene TRBJ2-7; TRBD2 agrees at 10 bases. This CDR3 is 15 amino acids long. The CDR3 loop reads CVSSLAGGATYEQYF. The CDR3 DNA reads as TGTGTCAGCAGTTTAGCGGGAGGAGCCACCTACGAGCAGTACTTC.

V and J are TRBV27 and TRBJ2-3; TRBD1 aligns across 9 bases. V shed 4 bases and J 6 bases; nucleotides not matched to a gene: 5. The CDR3 length is 14 residues. Germline values: CDR1 MNHEY, CDR2 SMNVEV (reference sequence). The CDR3 DNA reads as TGTGCCAGCAGTTCCGTGACAGGGGGGGATACGCAGTATTTT. It translates to CASSSVTGGDTQYF.

This clonotype was seen repeatedly, ten times or more. The rearrangement links TRBV7-9 to TRBJ2-1, with a possible D match to TRBD2 (6 bases). There are 14 residues in the CDR3. The V end lost 5 bases, the J end lost 7 bases, and 15 bases lay between the germline ends. CDR1 and CDR2 from the germline V gene are SEHNR and FQNEAQ (reference sequence). The CDR3 bases are TGTGCCAGCAGCATAACAACGGGGGAAAATGAGCAGTTCTTC. This gives the protein CASSITTGENEQFF.

This chain uses TRBV29-1 with TRBJ2-1; D uncertain. CDR3 length: 10 residues. Germline V lookup: CDR1 SQVTM, CDR2 ANQGSEA. Between the trimmed V and J ends, which lost 7 bases and 3 bases, there was a span of 4 bases. Written as DNA, the CDR3 is TGCAGCGCCATCTACAATGAGCAGTTCTTC. Protein sequence: CSAIYNEQFF.

This clonotype was seen only a few times. The chain joins TRBV10-3 to TRBJ1-1; D is perhaps TRBD1 (5 bases). Germline V gene data show CDR1 as ENHRY and CDR2 as SYGVKD. This CDR3 contains 15 residues. Trimming took 0 bases from V and 0 from J, leaving 8 bases between them. The CDR3 bases are TGTGCCATCAGTGAGTCTGGGACGTTGAACACTGAAGCTTTCTTT. As protein: CAISESGTLNTEAFF.

This clonotype was observed a few times. The chain is built from TRBV30 and TRBJ2-1; 8 bases map to TRBD2. The J segment lost 0 bases and the V segment lost 5 bases, leaving 3 bases of the junction unmatched. Germline-derived CDR1 and CDR2 are GTSNPN and SVGIG (reference sequence). This CDR3 comprises 14 residues. The CDR3: CAWRLASSYNEQFF. CDR3 coding DNA: TGTGCCTGGCGACTAGCGAGCTCCTACAATGAGCAGTTCTTC.

This clonotype was counted many times. J is TRBJ2-7 and V is TRBV15, with 9 bases lining up with TRBD2. CDR3 length: 15 residues. V lost 0 bases, J lost 3 bases, and 3 bases stayed unmatched. CDR1 and CDR2 from the germline V gene are LNHNV and YYDKDF (reference sequence). The CDR3 DNA follows: TGTGCCACCAGCAGAGATCGCGGGAGGGTCTACGAGCAGTACTTC. Translation: CATSRDRGRVYEQYF. Combining the CDR3 with reference TRBV15 and TRBJ2-7 gives the whole variable domain DAMVIQNPRYQVTQFGKPVTLSCSQTLNHNVMYWYQQKSSQAPKLLFHYYDKDFNNEADTPDNFQSRRPNTSFCFLDIRSPGLGDTAMYLCATSRDRGRVYEQYFGPGTRLTVT.

In its sample, this clonotype was seen many times. The chain has TRBV5-1 and TRBJ2-1; 7 nucleotides align to TRBD2. The trim removed 0 bases at V and 7 bases at J, leaving 13 bases unmatched. CDR3 length: 17 residues. Germline V gives CDR1 SGHRS, CDR2 YFSETQ. The CDR3 spells CASSLGRGELFGNEQFF. The CDR3 DNA follows: TGCGCCAGCAGCTTGGGACGGGGGGAGTTATTTGGTAATGAGCAGTTCTTC.

This clonotype came up a few times. The rearrangement joins TRBV27 to TRBJ2-1; perhaps TRBD1 as D (6 bases). V was clipped by 8 bases and J by 8 bases, with 19 bases between them. The germline V gene encodes CDR1 MNHEY and CDR2 SMNVEV (reference sequence). CDR3 length equals 14 residues. Here the CDR3 DNA reads TGTGCCAGCGCTCCCCGAGGGGGTTTTGATGAGCAGTTCTTC. The encoded protein is CASAPRGGFDEQFF.

The chain recombines TRBV9 with TRBJ2-3; 10 nucleotides agree with TRBD2. V was clipped by 4 bases and J by 6 bases; unmatched bases: 11. Germline V gene lookup returns CDR1 SGDLS and CDR2 YYNGEE. The CDR3 loop spans 16 amino acids. In DNA form, the CDR3 reads TGTGCCAGCAGCAACCCCACTAGCGGGATTGAGGATACGCAGTATTTT. As protein: CASSNPTSGIEDTQYF.

The DNA for the CDR3 is TGTGCCAGCAGCCAAGATATGATTGAAGCTTTCTTT. It is translated as CASSQDMIEAFF. This chain connects TRBV4-2 to TRBJ1-1; no firm D call. The V end lost 0 bases, the J end lost 7 bases, and 6 bases lay between the germline ends. Looked up from germline, CDR1 is LGHNA and CDR2 is YNFKEQ. The CDR3 covers 12 residues.

CDR3 DNA sequence: TGCGCCAGCAGCCTCCGGGACCCAACTATGTACAATGAGCAGTTCTTC. Amino acid sequence: CASSLRDPTMYNEQFF. This chain uses TRBV5-1 with TRBJ2-1, with D perhaps TRBD1 or TRBD2 (5 bases each). Trimming removed 4 bases from V and 4 bases from J, with 18 bases in between. The CDR3 consists of 16 residues. Germline V gene lookup returns CDR1 SGHRS and CDR2 YFSETQ.

In its sample, this clonotype was seen a few times. The J gene is TRBJ1-5, the V gene TRBV5-5, with 8 bases fitting TRBD1. Germline V gene sequence: CDR1 SGHKS, CDR2 YYEKEE (reference sequence). This CDR3 contains 14 residues. J was trimmed by 6 bases and V by 4 bases; bases with no gene match: 6. The CDR3 nucleotides read TGTGCCAGCAGCAACGGACAGGGCGGTCAGCCCCAGCATTTT. Its translation is CASSNGQGGQPQHF.

The chain uses TRBV27 and TRBJ2-7, with a weak D call TRBD1 (6 bases). V lost 5 bases and J lost 3, with 20 bases in between. The CDR3 contains 16 residues. The V gene's germline CDR1 is MNHEY and CDR2 SMNVEV (reference sequence). The CDR3 loop is CASSQGPSYTLYEQYF. The CDR3 coding sequence is TGTGCCAGCAGTCAGGGGCCCTCCTACACCCTCTACGAGCAGTACTTC.

This clonotype was observed a handful of times. The CDR3 DNA is TGTGCCAGCAGCCCTAGCGGATATAAGACAGATACGCAGTATTTT. It encodes CASSPSGYKTDTQYF. This chain joins TRBV14 and TRBJ2-3; 7 bases are shared with TRBD2. J gave up 3 bases and V 4 bases, and 7 bases lay outside the gene matches. The CDR3 sequence is 15 residues long. The V gene's germline CDR1 is SGHDN and CDR2 FVKESK. Variable domain in full (rest from reference TRBV14 and TRBJ2-3): EAGVTQFPSHSVIEKGQTVTLRCDPISGHDNLYWYRRVMGKEIKFLLHFVKESKQDESGMPNNRFLAERTGGTYSTLKVQPAELEDSGVYFCASSPSGYKTDTQYFGPGTRLTVL.

This clonotype was seen at least ten times. The chain uses TRBV5-8 and TRBJ2-7; D is undetermined. From germline, CDR1 is SGHTS and CDR2 YDEGEE. Between the trimmed V and J ends, which lost 2 bases and 4 bases, there was a span of 7 bases. This CDR3 region has 12 residues. The CDR3 sequence: CASSLGRYEQYF. The DNA for the CDR3 is TGTGCCAGCAGCTTAGGACGGTACGAGCAGTACTTC.

This clonotype was counted at least ten times. The chain joins TRBV12-3 or TRBV12-4 to TRBJ1-4; 10 nucleotides agree with TRBD1. The CDR3 is made up of 16 amino acids. V lost 4 bases to trimming and J lost 5 bases; unmatched junction nucleotides: 7. Here the CDR3 reads CASSSTGTGVNEKLFF. The CDR3 DNA follows: TGTGCCAGCAGTTCGACCGGGACAGGGGTAAATGAAAAACTGTTTTTT.

The chain couples TRBV29-1 to TRBJ2-3; 8 positions match TRBD2. The CDR3 is 15 amino acids. Per germline, CDR1 SQVTM and CDR2 ANQGSEA. With V trimmed by 7 bases and J by 5 bases, 14 bases remained unmatched. The CDR3 region is CSGRGTGGPRDTQYF. The CDR3 DNA reads as TGCAGCGGTAGAGGGACGGGAGGGCCCCGAGATACGCAGTATTTT.

This clonotype was detected ten times or more. The genes are TRBV12-3 or TRBV12-4 and TRBJ2-1; D not certain. V was clipped by 6 bases and J by 3 bases, with 3 bases between them. CDR3 length equals 11 residues. In nucleotides, the CDR3 is TGTGCCAGCAGACACTACAATGAGCAGTTCTTC. Translation gives CASRHYNEQFF.

In this sample, this clonotype turned up a few times. V usage is TRBV5-1 and J usage is TRBJ2-1; D is perhaps TRBD1 (5 bases). Germline V gene sequence: CDR1 SGHRS, CDR2 YFSETQ. The CDR3 contains 16 residues. The V gene lost 0 bases and the J gene lost 5 bases, with 15 bases spanning the gap. This CDR3 reads CASSLGAGMGHNEQFF. CDR3 DNA: TGCGCCAGCAGCTTGGGGGCAGGAATGGGGCACAATGAGCAGTTCTTC.

This clonotype was detected ten times or more. The J gene is TRBJ1-1, the V gene TRBV12-3 or TRBV12-4, with 7 bases that match TRBD1. J was trimmed by 6 bases and V by 5 bases; bases with no gene match: 3. This CDR3 region has 12 residues. The CDR3, as DNA: TGTGCCAGCAGTCCTACAGGGGCTGAAGCTTTCTTT. Protein product: CASSPTGAEAFF.

This clonotype was detected a few times. The chain couples TRBV6-2 or TRBV6-3 to TRBJ2-5; D may be TRBD2 (6 bases). This CDR3 comprises 14 residues. CDR1 is MNHEY, CDR2 SVGEGT, per germline. Trimming stripped 5 bases from V and 2 bases from J, with 12 bases between. The CDR3 here is CASSILASQETQYF. Written as DNA, the CDR3 is TGTGCCAGCAGTATCCTAGCGTCTCAAGAGACCCAGTACTTC.